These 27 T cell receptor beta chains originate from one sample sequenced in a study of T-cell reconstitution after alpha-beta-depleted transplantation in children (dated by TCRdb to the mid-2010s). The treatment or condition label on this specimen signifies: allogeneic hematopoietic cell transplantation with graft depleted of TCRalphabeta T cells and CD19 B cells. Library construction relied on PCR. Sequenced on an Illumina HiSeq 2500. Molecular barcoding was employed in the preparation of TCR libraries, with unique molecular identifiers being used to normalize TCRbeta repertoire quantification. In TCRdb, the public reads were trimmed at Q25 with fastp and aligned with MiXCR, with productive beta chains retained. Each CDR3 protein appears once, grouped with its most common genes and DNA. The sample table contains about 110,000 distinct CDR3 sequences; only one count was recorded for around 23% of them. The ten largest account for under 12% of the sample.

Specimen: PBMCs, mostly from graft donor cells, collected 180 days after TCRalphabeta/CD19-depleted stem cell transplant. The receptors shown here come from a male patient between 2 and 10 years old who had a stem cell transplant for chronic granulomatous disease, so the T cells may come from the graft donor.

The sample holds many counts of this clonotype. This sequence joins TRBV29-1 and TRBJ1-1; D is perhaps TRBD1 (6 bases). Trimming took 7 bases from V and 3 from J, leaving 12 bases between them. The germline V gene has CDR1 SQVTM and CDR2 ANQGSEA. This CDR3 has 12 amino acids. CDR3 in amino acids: CSGLDSDTEAFF. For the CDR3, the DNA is TGCAGCGGGCTGGACAGCGACACTGAAGCTTTCTTT.

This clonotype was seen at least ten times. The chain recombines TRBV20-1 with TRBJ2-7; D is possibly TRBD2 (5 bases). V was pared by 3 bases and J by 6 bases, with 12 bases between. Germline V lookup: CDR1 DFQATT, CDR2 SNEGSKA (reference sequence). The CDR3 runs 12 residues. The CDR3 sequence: CSASSLALEQYF. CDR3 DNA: TGCAGTGCTAGCTCCCTAGCCCTCGAGCAGTACTTC.

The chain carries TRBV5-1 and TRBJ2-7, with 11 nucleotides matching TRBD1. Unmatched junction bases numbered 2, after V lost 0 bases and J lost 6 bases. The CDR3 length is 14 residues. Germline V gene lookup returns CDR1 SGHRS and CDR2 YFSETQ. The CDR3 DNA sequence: TGCGCCAGCAGCTTGGTGGACAGGGGGCGCGAGCAGTACTTC. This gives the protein CASSLVDRGREQYF. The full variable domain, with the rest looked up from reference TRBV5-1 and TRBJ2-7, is KAGVTQTPRYLIKTRGQQVTLSCSPISGHRSVSWYQQTPGQGLQFLFEYFSETQRNKGNFPGRFSGRQFSNSRSEMNVSTLELGDSALYLCASSLVDRGREQYFGPGTRLTVT.

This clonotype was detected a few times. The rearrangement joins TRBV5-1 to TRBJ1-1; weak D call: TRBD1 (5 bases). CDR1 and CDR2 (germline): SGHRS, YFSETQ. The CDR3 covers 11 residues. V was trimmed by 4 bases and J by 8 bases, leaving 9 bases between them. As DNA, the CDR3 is TGCGCCAGCAGCGGGGACGGGGAAGCTTTCTTT. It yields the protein CASSGDGEAFF.

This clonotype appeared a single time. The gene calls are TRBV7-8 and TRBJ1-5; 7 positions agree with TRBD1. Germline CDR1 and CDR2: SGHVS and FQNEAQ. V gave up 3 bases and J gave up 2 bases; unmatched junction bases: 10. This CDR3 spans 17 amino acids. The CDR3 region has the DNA TGTGCCAGCAGCTTTGGGGGACAGTTTGTCCGCAATCAGCCCCAGCATTTT. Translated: CASSFGGQFVRNQPQHF.

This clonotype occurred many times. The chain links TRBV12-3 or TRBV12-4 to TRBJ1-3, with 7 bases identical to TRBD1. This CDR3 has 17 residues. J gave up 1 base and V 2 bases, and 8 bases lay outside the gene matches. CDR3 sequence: CASSLNARGGSGNTIYF. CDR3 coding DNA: TGTGCCAGCAGTTTAAACGCCAGGGGGGGGTCTGGAAACACCATATATTTT.

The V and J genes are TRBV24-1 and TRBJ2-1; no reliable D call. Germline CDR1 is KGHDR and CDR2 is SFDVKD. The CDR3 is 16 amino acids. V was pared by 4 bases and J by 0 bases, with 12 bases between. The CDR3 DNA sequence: TGTGCCACCAGTGAGAAGGACGCCCGCTCCTACAATGAGCAGTTCTTC. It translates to CATSEKDARSYNEQFF.

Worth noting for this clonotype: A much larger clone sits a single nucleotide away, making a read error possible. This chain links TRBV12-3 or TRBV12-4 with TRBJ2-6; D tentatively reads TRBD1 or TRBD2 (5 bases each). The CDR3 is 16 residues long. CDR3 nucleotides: TGTGGCAGCAGTTTAGGGACGGCATCTGGGGCCAACGTCCTGACTTTC. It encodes CGSSLGTASGANVLTF.

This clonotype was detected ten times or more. The CDR3 bases are TGTGCCAGCACCCTTGGGGGGCTGGGCACAGATACGCAGTATTTT. Its translation: CASTLGGLGTDTQYF. This chain connects TRBV28 to TRBJ2-3; D is perhaps TRBD1 or TRBD2 (6 bases each). Germline-derived CDR1 and CDR2 are MDHEN and SYDVKM. V was pared by 7 bases and J by 1 base, with 15 bases between. This CDR3 region has 15 residues. The full variable domain, completed using reference TRBV28 and TRBJ2-3, is DVKVTQSSRYLVKRTGEKVFLECVQDMDHENMFWYRQDPGLGLRLIYFSYDVKMKEKGDIPEGYSVSREKKERFSLILESASTNQTSMYLCASTLGGLGTDTQYFGPGTRLTVL.

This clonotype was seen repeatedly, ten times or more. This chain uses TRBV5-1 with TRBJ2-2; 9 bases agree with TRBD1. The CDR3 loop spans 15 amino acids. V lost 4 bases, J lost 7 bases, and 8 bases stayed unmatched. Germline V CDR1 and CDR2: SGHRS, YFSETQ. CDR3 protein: CASSIPGQGFGELFF. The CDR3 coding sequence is TGCGCCAGCAGCATACCGGGACAGGGTTTCGGGGAGCTGTTTTTT.

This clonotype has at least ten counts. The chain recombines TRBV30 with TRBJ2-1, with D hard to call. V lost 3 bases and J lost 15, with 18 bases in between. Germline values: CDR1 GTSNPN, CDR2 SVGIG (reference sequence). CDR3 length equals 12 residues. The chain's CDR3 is CAWSPGSKTRFF. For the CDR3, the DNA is TGTGCCTGGAGCCCAGGATCTAAAACCCGGTTCTTC.

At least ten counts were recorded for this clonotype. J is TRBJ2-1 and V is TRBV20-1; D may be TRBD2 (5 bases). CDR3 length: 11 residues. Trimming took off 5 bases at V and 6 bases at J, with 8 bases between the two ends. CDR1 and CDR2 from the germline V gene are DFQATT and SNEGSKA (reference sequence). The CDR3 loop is CSALEGNEQFF. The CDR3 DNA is TGCAGTGCTTTAGAGGGCAATGAGCAGTTCTTC.

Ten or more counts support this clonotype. The CDR3 spells CSAGRTSGFYNEQFF. CDR3 DNA sequence: TGCAGTGCTGGCCGGACTAGCGGATTCTACAATGAGCAGTTCTTC. The rearrangement joins TRBV20-1 to TRBJ2-1; TRBD2 aligns across 10 bases. This CDR3 contains 15 residues. Per the germline V gene, CDR1 is DFQATT and CDR2 is SNEGSKA (reference sequence). The V gene end was trimmed by 5 bases and the J gene end by 3 bases; junction bases not matched to a gene: 7.

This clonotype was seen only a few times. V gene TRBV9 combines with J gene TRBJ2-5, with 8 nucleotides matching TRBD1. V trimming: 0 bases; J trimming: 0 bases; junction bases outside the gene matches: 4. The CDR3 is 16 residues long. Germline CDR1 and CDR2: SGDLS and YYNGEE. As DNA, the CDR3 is TGTGCCAGCAGCGTAGAGGGACAGGCTTACCAAGAGACCCAGTACTTC. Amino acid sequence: CASSVEGQAYQETQYF.

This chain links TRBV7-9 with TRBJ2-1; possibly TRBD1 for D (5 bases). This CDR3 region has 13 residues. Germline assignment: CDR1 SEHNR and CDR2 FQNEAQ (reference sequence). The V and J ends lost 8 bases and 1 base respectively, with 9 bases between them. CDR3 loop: CASGRGSYNEQFF. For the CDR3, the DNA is TGTGCCAGCGGAAGGGGATCCTACAATGAGCAGTTCTTC. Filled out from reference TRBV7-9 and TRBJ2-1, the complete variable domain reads DTGVSQNPRHKITKRGQNVTFRCDPISEHNRLYWYRQTLGQGPEFLTYFQNEAQLEKSRLLSDRFSAERPKGSFSTLEIQRTEQGDSAMYLCASGRGSYNEQFFGPGTRLTVL.

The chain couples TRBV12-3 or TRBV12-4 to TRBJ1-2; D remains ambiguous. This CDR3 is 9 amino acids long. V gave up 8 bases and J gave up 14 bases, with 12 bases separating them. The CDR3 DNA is TGTGCCAGCCCCCCGTACACGACCTTC. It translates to CASPPYTTF.

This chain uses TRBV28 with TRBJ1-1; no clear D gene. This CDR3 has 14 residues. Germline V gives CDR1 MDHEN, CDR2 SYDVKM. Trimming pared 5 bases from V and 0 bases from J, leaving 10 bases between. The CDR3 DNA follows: TGTGCCAGCAGTCCCCTTGTCCTGAACACTGAAGCTTTCTTT. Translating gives CASSPLVLNTEAFF.

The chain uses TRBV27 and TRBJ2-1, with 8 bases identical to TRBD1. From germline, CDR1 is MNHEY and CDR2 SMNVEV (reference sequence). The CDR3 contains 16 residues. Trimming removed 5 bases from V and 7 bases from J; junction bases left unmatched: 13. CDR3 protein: CASSPRTGRLGNEQFF. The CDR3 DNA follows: TGTGCCAGCAGTCCTCGGACAGGGCGCTTAGGGAATGAGCAGTTCTTC.

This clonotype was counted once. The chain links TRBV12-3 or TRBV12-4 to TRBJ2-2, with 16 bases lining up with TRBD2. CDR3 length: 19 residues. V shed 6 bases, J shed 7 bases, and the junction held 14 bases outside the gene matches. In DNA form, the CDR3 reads TGTGCCAGCAGAAAGGGACTAGCGGGAGGGCTTTTCAAGGACGGGGAGCTGTTTTTT. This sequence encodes CASRKGLAGGLFKDGELFF.

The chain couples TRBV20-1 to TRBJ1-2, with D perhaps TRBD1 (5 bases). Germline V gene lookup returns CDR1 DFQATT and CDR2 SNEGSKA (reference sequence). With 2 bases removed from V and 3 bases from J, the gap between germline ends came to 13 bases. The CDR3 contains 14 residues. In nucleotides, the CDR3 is TGCAGTGCTAGACCCATAAGACAGTACTATGGCTACACCTTC. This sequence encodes CSARPIRQYYGYTF.

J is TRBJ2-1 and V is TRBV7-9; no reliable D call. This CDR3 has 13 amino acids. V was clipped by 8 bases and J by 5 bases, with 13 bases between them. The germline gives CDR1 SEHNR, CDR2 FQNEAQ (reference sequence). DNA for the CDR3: TGTGCCAGCCACATGAACTTCGACAATGAGCAGTTCTTC. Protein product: CASHMNFDNEQFF.

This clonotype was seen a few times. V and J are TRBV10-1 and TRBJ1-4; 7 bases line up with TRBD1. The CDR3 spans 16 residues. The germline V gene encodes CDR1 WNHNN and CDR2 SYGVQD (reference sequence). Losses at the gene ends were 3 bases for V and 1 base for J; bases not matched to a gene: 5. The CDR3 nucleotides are TGCGCCAGCAGTGAACAGGGGACTGAAACTAATGAAAAACTGTTTTTT. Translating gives CASSEQGTETNEKLFF.

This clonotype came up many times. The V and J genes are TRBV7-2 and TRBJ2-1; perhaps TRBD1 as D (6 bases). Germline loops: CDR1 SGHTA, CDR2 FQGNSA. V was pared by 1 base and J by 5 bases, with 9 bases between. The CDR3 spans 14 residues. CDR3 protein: CASSLVKGDNEQFF. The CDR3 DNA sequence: TGTGCCAGCAGCTTAGTGAAGGGGGACAATGAGCAGTTCTTC.

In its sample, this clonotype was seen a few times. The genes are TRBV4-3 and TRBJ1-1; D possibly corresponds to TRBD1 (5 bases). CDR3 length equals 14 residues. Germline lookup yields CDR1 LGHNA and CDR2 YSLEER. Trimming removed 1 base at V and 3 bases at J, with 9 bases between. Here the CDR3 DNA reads TGCGCCAGCAGCCAAGGACAGAGAGACACTGAAGCTTTCTTT. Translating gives CASSQGQRDTEAFF.

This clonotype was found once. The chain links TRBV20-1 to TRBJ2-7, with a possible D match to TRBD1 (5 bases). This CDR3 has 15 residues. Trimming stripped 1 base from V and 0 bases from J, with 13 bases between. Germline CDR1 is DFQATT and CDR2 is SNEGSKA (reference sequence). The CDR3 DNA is TGCAGTGCTAGAGGGGGCTTAGGTAACTCCTACGAGCAGTACTTC. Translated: CSARGGLGNSYEQYF.

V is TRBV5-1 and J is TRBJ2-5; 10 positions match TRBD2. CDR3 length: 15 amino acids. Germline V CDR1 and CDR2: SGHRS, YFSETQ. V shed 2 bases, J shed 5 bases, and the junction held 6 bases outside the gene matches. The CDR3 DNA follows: TGCGCCAGCAGCTTAAAGAGCGGGAGGGACGAGACCCAGTACTTC. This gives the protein CASSLKSGRDETQYF.

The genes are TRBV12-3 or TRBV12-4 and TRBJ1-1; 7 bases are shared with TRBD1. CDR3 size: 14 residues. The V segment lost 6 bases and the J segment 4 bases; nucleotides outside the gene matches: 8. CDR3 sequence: CASRETGRGTEAFF. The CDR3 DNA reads TGTGCCAGCAGAGAGACAGGGCGGGGCACTGAAGCTTTCTTT.